This is a list of T cell receptor beta chains from one sample in a study of cytomegalovirus exposure and HLA in healthy donors. Produced via immunoSEQ multiplex PCR; TCRdb's table is partial and in-frame only. Its listing shows roughly 100,000 clones. Material: PBMCs. The receptor source for this set is a man between 40 and 49 years old in good health and CMV-seronegative. The CDR3 runs from the conserved cysteine through the conserved F or W. The D gene is left open where the match is weak.

>TRBD1|TRBV2|TRBJ1-2
CASSETGTGYGYTF
>NA|TRBV29-1|TRBJ1-1
CRGKEGAEAFF
>TRBD1|TRBV18|TRBJ1-5
CASSTGQGFNQPQHF
>NA|TRBV18|TRBJ1-1
CASSPLVRSDTEAFF
>NA|TRBV15|TRBJ1-2
CATSSGLSGGYTF
>TRBD1|TRBV7-2|TRBJ1-2
CASSFRLGGDRVDGYTF
>TRBD1|TRBV15|TRBJ1-5
CATRIDRGDNQPQHF
>TRBD1|TRBV28|TRBJ1-1
CASNPNRGKLTEAFF
>NA|TRBV18|TRBJ2-5
CASSPDYRVETQYF
>TRBD1|TRBV10-1|TRBJ2-1
CAGSPGQGPYNEQFF
>NA|TRBV2|TRBJ1-2
CASSPQGFYYGYTF
>NA|TRBV7-8|TRBJ2-2
CASSFTGGLNTGELFF
>NA|TRBV12-5|TRBJ2-1
CASGLEPRREQFF
>TRBD2|TRBV4-3|TRBJ2-3
CASSQEVSLAGGTDTQYF
>NA|TRBV9|TRBJ1-1
CASSVGEGSMNTEAFF
>TRBD1|TRBV19|TRBJ1-1
CASSIGQAHFAEAFF
>NA|TRBV7-9|TRBJ1-4
CASSSDNSAEKLFF
>NA|TRBV28|TRBJ2-2
CASSHRAGAGELFF
>TRBD1|TRBV15|TRBJ1-5
CATSTRPTGDYQPQHF
>NA|TRBV6-6|TRBJ2-1
CASSYALTGSLWFF
>NA|TRBV5-1|TRBJ2-5
CASSLAAGLQETQYF
>NA|TRBV25-1|TRBJ2-7
CASSGRFYEQYF
>NA|TRBV7-2|TRBJ1-1
CASRRDRNTEAFF
>TRBD2|TRBV5-1|TRBJ2-5
CASSLDSGKKTQYF